These T cell receptor beta chains were read from a single sample in a study of PD-L1 blockade in urothelial cancer. Clones were read by immunoSEQ multiplex PCR, and TCRdb kept only the in-frame ones, dropping some. The sample yields tens of thousands of clones, 81% seen once. The specimen was PBMCs, collected around atezolizumab (anti-PD-L1) treatment. All receptors come from a man between 65 and 85 years old with urothelial cancer. Each CDR3 is given with its conserved first and last residue. The D gene is left open where the match is weak. Size is omitted from some rows. Given values are once, few, many or a class for expanded clones.

D	J	V	size	CDR3	DNA
-	TRBJ2-1	TRBV7-2	-	CASSSTGLFYNEQFF	TGTGCCAGCAGCTCAACGGGACTCTTCTACAATGAGCAGTTCTTC
TRBD2	TRBJ2-1	TRBV11-3	-	CASSLDRGGSSYNEQFF	TGTGCCAGCAGCTTAGATCGCGGCGGGAGCTCCTACAATGAGCAGTTCTTC
TRBD1	TRBJ2-6	TRBV19	-	CASTPGQGALGANVLTF	TGTGCCAGTACCCCCGGACAGGGGGCGCTTGGGGCCAACGTCCTGACTTTC
-	TRBJ2-7	TRBV5-1	-	CASSIQGFPYEQYF	TGCGCCAGCAGCATCCAGGGTTTCCCCTACGAGCAGTACTTC
TRBD2	TRBJ2-7	TRBV11-1	-	CASSLMELAGNQYF	TGTGCCAGCAGCTTAATGGAACTAGCGGGGAATCAGTACTTC
TRBD1	TRBJ2-2	TRBV7-9	-	CASSYWDRRTGELFF	TGTGCCAGCAGCTATTGGGACAGACGCACCGGGGAGCTGTTTTTT
TRBD2	TRBJ2-7	TRBV7-9	-	CASSHQGGEQYF	TGTGCCAGCAGCCACCAGGGAGGGGAGCAGTACTTC
-	TRBJ2-1	TRBV10-3	-	CAISQPDSRSYNEQFF	TGTGCCATCAGTCAGCCGGACAGCCGCTCCTACAATGAGCAGTTCTTC
TRBD2	TRBJ2-5	TRBV7-9	-	CASSPRLRGRWLAGGEQYF	TGTGCCAGCAGCCCGAGGTTAAGGGGGCGCTGGCTAGCGGGAGGGGAGCAGTACTTC
TRBD2	TRBJ2-1	TRBV7-6	-	CASSLVAAGDNEQFF	TGTGCCAGCAGCTTAGTTGCAGCGGGGGACAATGAGCAGTTCTTC
-	TRBJ2-7	TRBV7-2	-	CASSSARGYEQYF	TGTGCCAGCAGCTCTGCCAGGGGCTACGAGCAGTACTTC
-	TRBJ2-7	TRBV21-1	-	CASSSGPGTAGPEQYF	TGTGCCAGCAGCTCTGGACCGGGAACTGCCGGTCCCGAGCAGTACTTC
TRBD1	TRBJ2-7	TRBV10-2	-	CASRSTGNYYEQYF	TGCGCCAGCAGGTCGACAGGGAACTACTACGAGCAGTACTTC
-	TRBJ1-2	TRBV7-9	once	CASSPSGESGYGYTF	TGTGCCAGCAGCCCCTCAGGGGAGAGTGGCTATGGCTACACCTTC
-	TRBJ2-5	TRBV5-1	-	CASSLGGAHQRETQYF	TGCGCCAGCAGCTTGGGTGGGGCCCACCAACGTGAGACCCAGTACTTC
-	TRBJ1-2	TRBV5-1	-	CASSLGGARYGYTF	TGCGCCAGCAGCTTGGGCGGGGCTCGTTATGGCTACACCTTC
-	TRBJ2-7	TRBV18	-	CASSPGAEGYEQYF	TGTGCCAGCTCACCAGGGGCGGAGGGCTACGAGCAGTACTTC
-	TRBJ1-3	TRBV19	-	CASTPDLSSGNTIYF	TGTGCCAGTACCCCAGATCTGTCCTCTGGAAACACCATATATTTT
TRBD2	TRBJ2-5	TRBV7-8	-	CASSPRGGTSGWETQYF	TGTGCCAGCAGCCCAAGGGGCGGGACTAGCGGGTGGGAGACCCAGTACTTC
TRBD2	TRBJ2-5	TRBV5-1	-	CASSATSGRARETQYF	TGCGCCAGCAGCGCGACTAGCGGGAGGGCCCGTGAGACCCAGTACTTC
TRBD2	TRBJ2-7	TRBV10-3	-	CAISGASGSYEQYF	TGTGCCATCAGTGGTGCTAGCGGGTCATACGAGCAGTACTTC
-	TRBJ1-3	TRBV30	-	CASEAGGSGNTIYF	TGTGCCTCAGAGGCGGGCGGCTCTGGAAACACCATATATTTT
-	TRBJ1-1	TRBV29-1	few	CSVDRGHLEAFF	TGCAGCGTTGACAGAGGCCACCTTGAAGCTTTCTTT
TRBD1	TRBJ1-4	TRBV18	-	CASSLSGGKNEKLFF	TGTGCCAGCTCACTTTCAGGGGGAAAAAATGAAAAACTGTTTTTT
-	TRBJ1-2	TRBV5-5	-	CASSEGTSNYGYTF	TGTGCCAGCAGCGAGGGGACATCTAACTATGGCTACACCTTC
-	TRBJ2-3	TRBV5-1	-	CASSLEARAITDTQYF	TGCGCCAGCAGCTTGGAGGCGCGGGCCATCACAGATACGCAGTATTTT
TRBD1	TRBJ1-4	TRBV7-9	few	CASSSTGFNEKLFF	TGTGCCAGCAGCTCGACAGGGTTTAATGAAAAACTGTTTTTT
-	TRBJ1-2	TRBV6-1	-	CASSTHQGINYGYTF	TGTGCCAGCAGTACACATCAGGGTATTAACTATGGCTACACCTTC
TRBD2	TRBJ2-3	TRBV11-2	-	CASSLDTLAGHGTQYF	TGTGCCAGCAGCTTAGATACACTAGCGGGCCATGGTACGCAGTATTTT
-	TRBJ1-4	TRBV4-1	-	CASSQARDPTNEKLFF	TGCGCCAGCAGCCAAGCCAGGGATCCAACTAATGAAAAACTGTTTTTT
-	TRBJ2-1	TRBV5-5	-	CASSLGGNPYNEQFF	TGTGCCAGCAGCTTAGGCGGGAACCCCTACAATGAGCAGTTCTTC
TRBD2	TRBJ2-5	TRBV28	once	CASSLRREGGETQYF	TGTGCCAGCAGTTTACGGCGGGAGGGGGGAGAGACCCAGTACTTC
-	TRBJ2-3	TRBV29-1	-	CSVRLLTSTDTQYF	TGCAGCGTGAGACTATTAACTAGCACAGATACGCAGTATTTT
-	TRBJ2-1	TRBV21-1	-	CASSNLGSTSGRSGYNEQFF	TGTGCCAGCAGCAATTTAGGTAGCACTAGCGGGAGATCAGGGTACAATGAGCAGTTCTTC
TRBD1	TRBJ1-5	TRBV29-1	once	CSVETGAANQPQHF	TGCAGCGTTGAGACAGGGGCCGCTAATCAGCCCCAGCATTTT
-	TRBJ2-5	TRBV2	once	CASRGRGGGGETQYF	TGTGCCAGCAGGGGGAGGGGGGGAGGCGGGGAGACCCAGTACTTC
TRBD1	TRBJ2-2	TRBV13	-	CASSLGRGPSGELFF	TGTGCCAGCAGCTTAGGCAGGGGGCCGTCCGGGGAGCTGTTTTTT
-	TRBJ2-2	TRBV6-5	-	CASSLGQGELFF	TGTGCCAGCAGTCTGGGCCAGGGGGAGCTGTTTTTT
-	TRBJ1-1	TRBV18	-	CASSPGAGEMNTEAFF	TGTGCCAGCTCACCGGGGGCCGGAGAGATGAACACTGAAGCTTTCTTT
-	TRBJ2-7	TRBV7-2	-	CASSKSGGPNEQYF	TGTGCCAGCTCTAAGTCTGGAGGGCCGAACGAGCAGTACTTC
TRBD2	TRBJ2-1	TRBV29-1	once	CSVRGTSGRNEQFF	TGCAGCGTTCGAGGGACTAGCGGGAGAAATGAGCAGTTCTTC
-	TRBJ2-1	TRBV18	-	CASSTYTLRGTYNEQFF	TGTGCCAGCTCAACTTATACGCTCAGGGGAACCTACAATGAGCAGTTCTTC
-	TRBJ2-3	TRBV7-3	few	CASSRSGTSTDTQYF	TGTGCCAGCAGCAGAAGCGGAACTAGCACAGATACGCAGTATTTT
-	TRBJ1-3	TRBV7-2	-	CASSDRRGSGNTIYF	TGTGCCAGCAGCGACCGACGGGGCTCTGGAAACACCATATATTTT
TRBD2	TRBJ2-2	TRBV7-8	-	CASSLALRTSGRHTGELFF	TGTGCCAGCAGCTTAGCGCTCCGGACTAGCGGGAGGCACACCGGGGAGCTGTTTTTT
-	TRBJ2-5	TRBV11-3	-	CASSPGGGSETQYF	TGTGCCAGCAGTCCCGGTGGGGGGTCGGAGACCCAGTACTTC
-	TRBJ2-5	TRBV2	few	CASSETRTDQETQYF	TGTGCCAGCAGTGAGACTAGGACCGATCAAGAGACCCAGTACTTC
-	TRBJ2-1	TRBV18	-	CASSPAGSDHYNEQFF	TGTGCCAGCTCACCTGCGGGTAGCGATCACTACAATGAGCAGTTCTTC
TRBD2	TRBJ2-1	TRBV9	-	CASSVFPAGVRDEQFF	TGTGCCAGCAGCGTATTCCCCGCGGGAGTACGGGATGAGCAGTTCTTC
TRBD2	TRBJ2-1	TRBV7-3	-	CASSLTGGSSNEQFF	TGTGCCAGCAGCTTAACGGGCGGGAGTAGCAATGAGCAGTTCTTC
-	TRBJ1-1	TRBV11-2	-	CASSLTGQNTEAFF	TGTGCCAGCAGCTTAACAGGACAGAACACTGAAGCTTTCTTT
-	TRBJ1-1	TRBV4-1	-	CASSHQGMGNTEAFF	TGCGCCAGCAGCCACCAGGGGATGGGGAACACTGAAGCTTTCTTT
TRBD1	TRBJ1-6	TRBV5-1	-	CASKGTGDNSPLHF	TGCGCCAGCAAGGGGACAGGGGATAATTCACCCCTCCACTTT